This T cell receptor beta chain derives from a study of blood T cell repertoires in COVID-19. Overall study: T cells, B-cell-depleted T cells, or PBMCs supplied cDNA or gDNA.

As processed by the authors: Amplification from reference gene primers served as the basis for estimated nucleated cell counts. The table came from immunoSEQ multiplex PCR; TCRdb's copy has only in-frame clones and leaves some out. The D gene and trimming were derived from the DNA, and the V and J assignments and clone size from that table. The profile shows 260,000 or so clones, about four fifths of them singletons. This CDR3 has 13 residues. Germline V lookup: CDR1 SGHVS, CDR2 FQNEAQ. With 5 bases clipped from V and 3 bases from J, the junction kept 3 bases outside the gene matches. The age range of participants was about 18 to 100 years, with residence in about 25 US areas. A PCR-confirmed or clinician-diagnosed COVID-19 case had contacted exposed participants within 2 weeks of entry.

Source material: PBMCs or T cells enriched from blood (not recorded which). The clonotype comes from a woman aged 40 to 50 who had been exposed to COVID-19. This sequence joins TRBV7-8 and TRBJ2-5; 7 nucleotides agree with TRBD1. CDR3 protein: CASSRTGEETQYF. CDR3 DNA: TGTGCCAGCAGCCGTACAGGGGAAGAGACCCAGTACTTC.